This entry describes one T cell receptor beta chain. The V gene lost 0 bases and the J gene lost 0 bases, with 6 bases spanning the gap. The CDR3 has 14 residues. In germline, CDR1 is MNHEY, CDR2 SMNVEV (reference sequence). Sequenced by immunoSEQ multiplex PCR; TCRdb stores in-frame clones only, minus some. The table has approximately 100,000 clones, 90% seen once; the top ten hold around 1.6%. This entry comes from a study of OX40 agonist ivuxolimab in advanced cancers. On the study more broadly: Patients with hepatocellular carcinoma, melanoma, renal cell or head and neck cancer made up the dose-escalation patients.

This rearrangement joins TRBV27 to TRBJ2-7; TRBD2 is a possible D gene (5 bases). Specimen: CD4+ or CD8+ T cells sorted from blood, collected in a trial of the OX40 agonist ivuxolimab. The clonotype was recovered from an adult with an advanced solid tumor such as melanoma, head and neck, liver or kidney cancer. Written as DNA, the CDR3 is TGTGCCAGCAGTTTATCGAGGGCCTCCTACGAGCAGTACTTC. Translated: CASSLSRASYEQYF.